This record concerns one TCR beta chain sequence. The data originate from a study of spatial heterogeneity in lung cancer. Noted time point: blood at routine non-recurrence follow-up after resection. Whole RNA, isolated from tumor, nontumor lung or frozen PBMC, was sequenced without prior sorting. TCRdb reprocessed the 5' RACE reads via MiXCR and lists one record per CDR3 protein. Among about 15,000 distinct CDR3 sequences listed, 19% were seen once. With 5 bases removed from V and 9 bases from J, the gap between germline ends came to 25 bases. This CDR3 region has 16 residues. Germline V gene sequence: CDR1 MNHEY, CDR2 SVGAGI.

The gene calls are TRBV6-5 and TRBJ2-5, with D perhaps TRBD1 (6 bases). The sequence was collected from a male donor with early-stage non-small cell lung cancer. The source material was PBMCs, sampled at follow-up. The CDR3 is CASSQSLQGNRMAQYF. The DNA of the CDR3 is TGTGCCAGCAGTCAATCCTTACAGGGTAACCGTATGGCCCAGTACTTC.